The clone carrying this TCR beta chain was seen a few times. The same CDR3 can be traced to other DNA sequences in this sample. This sample stems from a study of blood T cell repertoires in COVID-19. CDR3 size: 14 residues. V lost 1 base, J lost 2 bases, and 2 bases stayed unmatched. Looked up from germline, CDR1 is SQVTM and CDR2 is ANQGSEA. Using immunoSEQ multiplex PCR, the repertoire was profiled, and TCRdb retains in-frame clones only, with some absent. The data contain approximately 350,000 clones, about 93% of them singletons. The V gene is TRBV29-1, the J gene TRBJ2-1, with 7 nucleotides matching TRBD1. This TCR came from a woman younger than 35 who had recovered from COVID-19. Sequenced sample: peripheral blood. The CDR3 coding sequence is TGCAGCGTTGAAGGTCAGGGGGCCTACAATGAGCAGTTCTTC. Its protein is CSVEGQGAYNEQFF.